This is a list of T cell receptor beta chains from one sample in a study of regulatory T cells in long-lasting Graves disease. MiXCR, applied by TCRdb to the multiplex PCR reads, yields one record per CDR3 protein. The repertoire consists of under 450,000 distinct CDR3 sequences, with 10% to 15% occurring once and the leading ten covering approximately 17%. These data were also filed under a second study, of T cells in Graves' hyperthyroidism and ophthalmopathy.

Sequenced here: peripheral blood mononuclear cells (PBMCs), sampled at new diagnosis, from a patient treated with antithyroid drugs. The receptors shown here come from a woman aged 18-30 years with Graves disease. Each CDR3 is given with its conserved first and last residue. The order of the fields is V gene, D gene, J gene, clone size, CDR3 protein, CDR3 DNA. The D gene is left open where the match is weak. Size values are once, few and many counts, or a class for expanded clones, and some rows have none.

>TRBV27|.|TRBJ2-7|many
CASGISSDPHYEQYF
TGTGCCAGCGGAATAAGTAGTGACCCCCACTACGAGCAGTACTTC
>TRBV20-1|.|TRBJ1-5|.
CSARDPWRDGNQPQHF
TGCAGTGCTAGAGATCCGTGGCGAGATGGCAATCAGCCCCAGCATTTT
>TRBV20-1|.|TRBJ2-3|many
CSARAGTKGTDTQYF
TGCAGTGCTAGAGCCGGGACCAAAGGCACAGATACGCAGTATTTT
>TRBV20-1|.|TRBJ1-1|few
CSARGHENTEAFF
TGCAGTGCTCGGGGACACGAGAACACTGAAGCTTTCTTT
>TRBV9|.|TRBJ2-1|many
CASSVVGSGTYNEQFF
TGTGCCAGCAGCGTAGTTGGTAGCGGAACCTACAATGAGCAGTTCTTC
>TRBV28|.|TRBJ1-4|many
CASSLPWTALGEKLFF
TGTGCCAGCAGTCTCCCATGGACAGCACTTGGGGAAAAACTGTTTTTT
>TRBV29-1|.|TRBJ1-1|.
CSVERRANTEAFF
TGCAGCGTTGAAAGGCGGGCGAACACTGAAGCTTTCTTT
>TRBV20-1|TRBD2|TRBJ2-5|many
CSAKRGAGQETQYF
TGCAGTGCAAAGCGGGGGGCTGGGCAAGAGACCCAGTACTTC
>TRBV15|TRBD2|TRBJ2-1|many
CATSPPGLAGFSYNEQFF
TGTGCCACCAGCCCGCCGGGACTAGCGGGATTTTCCTACAATGAGCAGTTCTTC
>TRBV6-2/TRBV6-3|.|TRBJ1-1|many
CASSMRTAGTEAFF
TGTGCCAGCAGTATGCGGACAGCTGGGACTGAAGCTTTCTTT
>TRBV20-1|TRBD2|TRBJ2-2|few
CSAVTSGREANTGELFF
TGCAGTGCGGTGACTAGCGGGAGAGAAGCGAACACCGGGGAGCTGTTTTTT
>TRBV27|TRBD1|TRBJ1-2|many
CASSSLPGGWNYGYTF
TGTGCCAGCAGTAGCCTTCCAGGGGGCTGGAACTATGGCTACACCTTC
>TRBV20-1|.|TRBJ2-7|many
CSAARGGIPYEQYF
TGCAGTGCGGCGAGGGGGGGTATACCCTACGAGCAGTACTTC
>TRBV5-6|.|TRBJ1-1|many
CASSLVADTEAFF
TGTGCCAGCAGCTTGGTGGCGGACACTGAAGCTTTCTTT
>TRBV20-1|.|TRBJ1-4|many
CSVTSNEKLFF
TGCAGTGTTACCAGTAATGAAAAACTGTTTTTT
>TRBV4-1|.|TRBJ1-6|few
CASSQERQGYNSPLHF
TGCGCCAGCAGCCAAGAAAGGCAGGGGTATAATTCACCCCTCCACTTT
>TRBV4-1|.|TRBJ2-5|few
CASSQVPKETQYF
TGCGCCAGCAGCCAAGTTCCGAAAGAGACCCAGTACTTC
>TRBV5-1|TRBD2|TRBJ2-1|.
CASSSPGHIGGAYNEQFF
TGCGCCAGCAGCTCTCCGGGACATATCGGGGGGGCCTACAATGAGCAGTTCTTC
>TRBV28|.|TRBJ1-5|many
CASSSPRGTLENQPQHF
TGTGCCAGCAGTTCACCCCGCGGGACACTGGAGAATCAGCCCCAGCATTTT
>TRBV9|TRBD1|TRBJ2-7|many
CASSPVTGPTYEQYF
TGTGCCAGCAGCCCAGTGACAGGGCCCACCTACGAGCAGTACTTC
>TRBV7-7|.|TRBJ2-2|many
CASSSTRNTGELFF
TGTGCTAGCAGCTCGACACGGAACACCGGGGAGCTGTTTTTT
>TRBV20-1|.|TRBJ1-5|many
CSARVLGSRVWSNQPQHF
TGCAGTGCTAGAGTGTTGGGATCGAGGGTTTGGAGCAATCAGCCCCAGCATTTT
>TRBV7-2|.|TRBJ1-5|many
CASSKRGGNSNQPQHF
TGTGCCAGCAGCAAAAGGGGAGGGAATAGCAATCAGCCCCAGCATTTT
>TRBV20-1|.|TRBJ1-5|.
CSASRVYSNQPQHF
TGCAGTGCCAGCAGAGTTTATAGCAATCAGCCCCAGCATTTT
>TRBV28|TRBD1|TRBJ1-5|many
CASSRMGTGPGNQPQHF
TGTGCCAGCAGTCGGATGGGGACAGGACCCGGCAATCAGCCCCAGCATTTT
>TRBV6-2/TRBV6-3|.|TRBJ2-1|many
CASLSLNEQFF
TGTGCCAGCCTTAGTCTAAATGAGCAGTTCTTC
>TRBV7-2|.|TRBJ2-5|many
CASSSQYEGYQETQYF
TGTGCCAGCAGCTCCCAGTACGAGGGGTACCAAGAGACCCAGTACTTC
>TRBV6-1|TRBD1|TRBJ1-4|few
CASSEETGSKLFF
TGTGCCAGCAGTGAAGAGACAGGGAGTAAACTGTTTTTT
>TRBV6-1|TRBD1|TRBJ1-6|many
CASRPRQGDNSPLHF
TGTGCCAGCAGACCCCGACAGGGGGATAATTCACCCCTCCACTTT
>TRBV10-3|.|TRBJ2-3|few
CAISADVGGGNTQYF
TGTGCCATCAGTGCTGACGTGGGGGGAGGAAATACGCAGTATTTT
>TRBV24-1|.|TRBJ1-2|few
CATWAANYGYTF
TGTGCCACCTGGGCGGCTAACTATGGCTACACCTTC
>TRBV10-3|.|TRBJ2-5|few
CAISVGLPGETQYF
TGTGCCATCAGTGTAGGGCTCCCCGGAGAGACCCAGTACTTC
>TRBV12-3/TRBV12-4|TRBD1|TRBJ2-7|many
CASSFWTGDPRGTSEQYF
TGTGCCAGCAGTTTCTGGACAGGGGACCCAAGGGGGACCTCCGAGCAGTACTTC
>TRBV20-1|.|TRBJ1-1|few
CSAAWDRDTEAFF
TGCAGTGCTGCCTGGGACCGCGACACTGAAGCTTTCTTT
>TRBV9|.|TRBJ1-2|few
CASSESPNRGWPHGYTF
TGTGCCAGCAGCGAATCGCCGAACCGGGGCTGGCCTCATGGCTACACCTTC